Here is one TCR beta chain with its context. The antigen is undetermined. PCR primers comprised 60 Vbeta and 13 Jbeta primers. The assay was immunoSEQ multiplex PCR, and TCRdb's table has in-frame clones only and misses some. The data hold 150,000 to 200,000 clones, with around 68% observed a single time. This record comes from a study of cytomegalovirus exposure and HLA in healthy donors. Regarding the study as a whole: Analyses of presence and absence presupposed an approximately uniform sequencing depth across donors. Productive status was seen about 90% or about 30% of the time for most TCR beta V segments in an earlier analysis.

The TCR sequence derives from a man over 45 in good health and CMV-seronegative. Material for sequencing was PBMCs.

CDR3 sequence reads: CASRPRDTFNYGYTF. The CDR3 DNA is TGTGCCAGCAGACCCCGGGACACTTTTAACTATGGCTACACCTTC. The chain has TRBV7-2 and TRBJ1-2; a possible D gene is TRBD1 (6 bases). This CDR3 is built from 15 residues. V lost 6 bases, J lost 1 base, and 15 bases lay in between. Germline V gives CDR1 SGHTA, CDR2 FQGNSA.